A selection of T cell receptor beta chains follows, all from one sample in a study of OX40 agonist ivuxolimab in advanced cancers. Data came from immunoSEQ multiplex PCR; TCRdb stores just in-frame clones and leaves some out. The table has 53,000 or so clones, approximately 75% seen once; the top ten hold 2% to 2.5%. The source material was CD4+ or CD8+ T cells sorted from blood, sampled in a trial of the OX40 agonist ivuxolimab. The receptors shown here come from an adult with an advanced solid tumor such as melanoma, head and neck, liver or kidney cancer. CDR3s include the opening cysteine and the closing phenylalanine or tryptophan. A D gene is named only where the DNA matches it firmly. Clone size appears in some rows only: once, few, many, or a class for an expanded clone.

J gene: TRBJ1-5
clone size: NA
D gene: NA
CDR3 length: 15
V gene: TRBV19
CDR3 DNA: TGTGCCAGTACAGTAGAGGGACACCTGAATCAGCCCCAGCATTTT
CDR3 protein: CASTVEGHLNQPQHF

J gene: TRBJ2-1
clone size: NA
D gene: NA
CDR3 length: 14
V gene: TRBV10-2
CDR3 DNA: TGCGCCAGTCGTCTTCTGTCGGGGTACAATGAGCAGTTCTTC
CDR3 protein: CASRLLSGYNEQFF

J gene: TRBJ1-2
clone size: NA
D gene: NA
CDR3 length: 16
V gene: TRBV10-3
CDR3 DNA: TGTGCCATTCAACCATCGAGCTCTAATAGCGGCTATGGCTACACCTTC
CDR3 protein: CAIQPSSSNSGYGYTF

J gene: TRBJ2-1
clone size: NA
D gene: TRBD2
CDR3 length: 15
V gene: TRBV11-3
CDR3 DNA: TGTGCCAGCAGCCCGGGACTAGCGGGAGTCGATGAGCAGTTCTTC
CDR3 protein: CASSPGLAGVDEQFF

J gene: TRBJ1-2
clone size: NA
D gene: NA
CDR3 length: 14
V gene: TRBV4-1
CDR3 DNA: TGCGCCAGCAGACAGGGCCTGGCAGTTGGTGGCTACACCTTC
CDR3 protein: CASRQGLAVGGYTF

J gene: TRBJ1-5
clone size: NA
D gene: NA
CDR3 length: 12
V gene: TRBV29-1
CDR3 DNA: TGCAGCGTCGGGGGAGGAGATCAGCCCCAGCATTTT
CDR3 protein: CSVGGGDQPQHF

J gene: TRBJ2-7
clone size: NA
D gene: TRBD1
CDR3 length: 16
V gene: TRBV18
CDR3 DNA: TGTGCCAGCTCACCGGGCGGACAGGGGGGAGCCTACGAGCAGTACTTC
CDR3 protein: CASSPGGQGGAYEQYF

J gene: TRBJ2-7
clone size: NA
D gene: TRBD1
CDR3 length: 16
V gene: TRBV5-1
CDR3 DNA: TGCGCCAGCAGCTCCGGGGGGACAGGGGGCGTCAGGGAGCAGTACTTC
CDR3 protein: CASSSGGTGGVREQYF

J gene: TRBJ2-3
clone size: NA
D gene: NA
CDR3 length: 14
V gene: TRBV7-2
CDR3 DNA: TGTGCCAGCAGCTGGACACCAAGCACAGATACGCAGTATTTT
CDR3 protein: CASSWTPSTDTQYF

J gene: TRBJ2-3
clone size: NA
D gene: TRBD1
CDR3 length: 15
V gene: TRBV18
CDR3 DNA: TGTGCCAGCTCATACGGCGGACAGGGGGAAGATACGCAGTATTTT
CDR3 protein: CASSYGGQGEDTQYF

J gene: TRBJ2-1
clone size: few
D gene: TRBD2
CDR3 length: 16
V gene: TRBV7-2
CDR3 DNA: TGTGCCAGCAGCGGGCGTGGGCGGGGGGGCCTCTTTGAGCAGTTCTTC
CDR3 protein: CASSGRGRGGLFEQFF

J gene: TRBJ1-2
clone size: NA
D gene: NA
CDR3 length: 12
V gene: TRBV6-1
CDR3 DNA: TGTGCCAGTGCGAGGACCTTGGATGGCTACACCTTC
CDR3 protein: CASARTLDGYTF

J gene: TRBJ1-4
clone size: once
D gene: NA
CDR3 length: 13
V gene: TRBV29-1
CDR3 DNA: TGCAGCGTTGAAGATGCAGGGGCCCGGGGACTGTTTTTT
CDR3 protein: CSVEDAGARGLFF

J gene: TRBJ1-1
clone size: NA
D gene: TRBD1
CDR3 length: 17
V gene: TRBV2
CDR3 DNA: TGTGCCAGCAGACCGAGTTTCGGGACAGGGTCATACACTGAAGCTTTCTTT
CDR3 protein: CASRPSFGTGSYTEAFF

J gene: TRBJ2-4
clone size: NA
D gene: TRBD1
CDR3 length: 16
V gene: TRBV7-2
CDR3 DNA: TGTGCCAGCAGCTTAGCCTCCGGGACAGGATTGGGCATTCAGTACTTC
CDR3 protein: CASSLASGTGLGIQYF

J gene: TRBJ1-6
clone size: NA
D gene: NA
CDR3 length: 17
V gene: TRBV21-1
CDR3 DNA: TGTGCCAGCAACAAGTCCCGACCGCGGGGGGCTAATTCACCCCTCCACTTT
CDR3 protein: CASNKSRPRGANSPLHF

J gene: TRBJ2-5
clone size: few
D gene: NA
CDR3 length: 15
V gene: TRBV7-8
CDR3 DNA: TGTGCCAGCAGCTTAGAGGGCTACCGCAAAGAGACCCAGTACTTC
CDR3 protein: CASSLEGYRKETQYF

J gene: TRBJ2-3
clone size: NA
D gene: TRBD1
CDR3 length: 19
V gene: TRBV19
CDR3 DNA: TGTGCCAGTAGTACACCGAGGGACAGGTTTATCCTTAGCACAGATACGCAGTATTTT
CDR3 protein: CASSTPRDRFILSTDTQYF

J gene: TRBJ2-1
clone size: NA
D gene: NA
CDR3 length: 15
V gene: TRBV7-2
CDR3 DNA: TGTGCCAGCAGCTTTTCCAGGAGCTCCTACAATGAGCAGTTCTTC
CDR3 protein: CASSFSRSSYNEQFF

J gene: TRBJ2-5
clone size: NA
D gene: TRBD2
CDR3 length: 15
V gene: TRBV28
CDR3 DNA: TGTGCCAGCCTAGCGGGCCGATCTTACCAAGAGACCCAGTACTTC
CDR3 protein: CASLAGRSYQETQYF

J gene: TRBJ2-2
clone size: NA
D gene: NA
CDR3 length: 16
V gene: TRBV5-1
CDR3 DNA: TGCGCCAGCAGCCTTAATATCGGGGCTAACACCGGGGAGCTGTTTTTT
CDR3 protein: CASSLNIGANTGELFF

J gene: TRBJ1-5
clone size: NA
D gene: NA
CDR3 length: 15
V gene: TRBV7-8
CDR3 DNA: TGTGCCAGCAGCTTAGCGGGTGGACAGAATCAGCCCCAGCATTTT
CDR3 protein: CASSLAGGQNQPQHF

J gene: TRBJ1-2
clone size: NA
D gene: NA
CDR3 length: 12
V gene: TRBV7-6
CDR3 DNA: TGTGCCAGCAGCCATGGGGATGCTGGCTACACCTTC
CDR3 protein: CASSHGDAGYTF

J gene: TRBJ1-1
clone size: few
D gene: NA
CDR3 length: 15
V gene: TRBV5-5
CDR3 DNA: TGTGCCAGCAGGGTTCAGGCCGCCTTGGACACTGAAGCTTTCTTT
CDR3 protein: CASRVQAALDTEAFF

J gene: TRBJ1-1
clone size: few
D gene: NA
CDR3 length: 19
V gene: TRBV10-2
CDR3 DNA: TGCGCCAGCAGTGAGTCCAGAGCAGGGGAGGTCGGCGTACGCACTGAAGCTTTCTTT
CDR3 protein: CASSESRAGEVGVRTEAFF

J gene: TRBJ2-7
clone size: NA
D gene: TRBD2
CDR3 length: 15
V gene: TRBV27
CDR3 DNA: TGTGCCAGCAGTTCTCGACTAGCGGGGAGTTACGAGCAGTACTTC
CDR3 protein: CASSSRLAGSYEQYF

J gene: TRBJ1-2
clone size: NA
D gene: TRBD1
CDR3 length: 18
V gene: TRBV7-2
CDR3 DNA: TGTGCCAGCAGCTTAGCCCTGGCCGCGACGACAGGGGACTATGGCTACACCTTC
CDR3 protein: CASSLALAATTGDYGYTF

J gene: TRBJ2-5
clone size: NA
D gene: NA
CDR3 length: 11
V gene: TRBV6-5
CDR3 DNA: TGTGCCAGCAGGAGAGGGGAGACCCAGTACTTC
CDR3 protein: CASRRGETQYF